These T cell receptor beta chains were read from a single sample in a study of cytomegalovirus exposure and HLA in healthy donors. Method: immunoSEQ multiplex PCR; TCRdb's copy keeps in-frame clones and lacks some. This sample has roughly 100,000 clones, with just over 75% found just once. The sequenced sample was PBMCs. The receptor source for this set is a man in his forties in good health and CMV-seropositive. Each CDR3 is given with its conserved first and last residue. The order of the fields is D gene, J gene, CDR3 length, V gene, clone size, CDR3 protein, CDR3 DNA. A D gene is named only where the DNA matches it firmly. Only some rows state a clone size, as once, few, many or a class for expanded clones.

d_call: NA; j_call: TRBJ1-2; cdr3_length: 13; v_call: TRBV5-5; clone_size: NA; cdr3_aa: CASSLNSPEGYTF; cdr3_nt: TGTGCCAGCAGCTTGAACAGCCCCGAAGGCTACACCTTC
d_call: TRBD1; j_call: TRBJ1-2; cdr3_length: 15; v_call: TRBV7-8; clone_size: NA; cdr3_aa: CASSIRGQGAHGYTF; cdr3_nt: TGTGCCAGCAGCATTAGGGGACAGGGGGCCCATGGCTACACCTTC
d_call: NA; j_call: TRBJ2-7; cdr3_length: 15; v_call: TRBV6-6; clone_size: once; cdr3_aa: CASTIEGTRIYEQYF; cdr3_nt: TGTGCCAGCACGATCGAGGGGACTCGGATCTACGAGCAGTACTTC
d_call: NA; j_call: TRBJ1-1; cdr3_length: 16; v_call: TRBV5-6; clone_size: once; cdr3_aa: CASSGGLRVLGTEAFF; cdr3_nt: TGTGCCAGCAGCGGTGGTCTCCGGGTCCTTGGGACTGAAGCTTTCTTT
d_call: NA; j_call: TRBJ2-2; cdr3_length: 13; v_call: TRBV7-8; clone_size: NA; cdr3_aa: CASSVQNTGELFF; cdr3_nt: TGTGCCAGCAGCGTACAGAACACCGGGGAGCTGTTTTTT
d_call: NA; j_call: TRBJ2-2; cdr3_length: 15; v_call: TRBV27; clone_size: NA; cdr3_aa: CASSLWGVNTGELFF; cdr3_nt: TGTGCCAGCAGTTTATGGGGGGTGAACACCGGGGAGCTGTTTTTT
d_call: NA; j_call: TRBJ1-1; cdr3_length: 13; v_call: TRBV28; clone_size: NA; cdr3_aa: CATRRTGNTEAFF; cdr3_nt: TGTGCCACCCGAAGAACGGGGAACACTGAAGCTTTCTTT
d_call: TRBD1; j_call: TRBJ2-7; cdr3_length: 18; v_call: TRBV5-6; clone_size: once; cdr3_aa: CASSLGGLGDRGRYEQYF; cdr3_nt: TGTGCCAGCAGCTTGGGCGGATTGGGGGACAGGGGAAGATACGAGCAGTACTTC
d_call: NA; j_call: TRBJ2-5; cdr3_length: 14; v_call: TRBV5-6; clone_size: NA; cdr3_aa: CASIRWTAQETQYF; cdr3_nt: TGTGCCAGCATCCGATGGACAGCCCAAGAGACCCAGTACTTC
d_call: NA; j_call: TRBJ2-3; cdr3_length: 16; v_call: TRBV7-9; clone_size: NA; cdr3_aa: CASSPSSSISSDTQYF; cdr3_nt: TGTGCCAGCAGCCCGTCCTCTAGCATCAGTTCGGATACGCAGTATTTT
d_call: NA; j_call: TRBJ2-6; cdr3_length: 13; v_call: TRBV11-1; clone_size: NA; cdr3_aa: CASTRTGANVLTF; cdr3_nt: TGTGCCAGCACGCGGACTGGGGCCAACGTCCTGACTTTC
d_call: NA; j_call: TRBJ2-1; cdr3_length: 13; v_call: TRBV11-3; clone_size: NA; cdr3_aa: CASSLVGEVEQFF; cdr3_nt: TGTGCCAGCAGCTTGGTGGGGGAGGTTGAGCAGTTCTTC
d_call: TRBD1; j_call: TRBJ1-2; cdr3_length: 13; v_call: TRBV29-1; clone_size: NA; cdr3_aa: CSALTGEGYGYTF; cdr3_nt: TGCAGCGCCCTGACAGGGGAGGGGTATGGCTACACCTTC
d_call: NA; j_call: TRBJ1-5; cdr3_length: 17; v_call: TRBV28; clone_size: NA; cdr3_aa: CASSFGGARGGNQPQHF; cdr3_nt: TGTGCCAGCAGTTTTGGAGGGGCCCGAGGGGGCAATCAGCCCCAGCATTTT
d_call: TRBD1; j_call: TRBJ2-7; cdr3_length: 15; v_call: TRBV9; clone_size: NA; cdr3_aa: CASSLGGTGRGEQYF; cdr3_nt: TGTGCCAGCAGCTTAGGCGGGACAGGGCGAGGCGAGCAGTACTTC
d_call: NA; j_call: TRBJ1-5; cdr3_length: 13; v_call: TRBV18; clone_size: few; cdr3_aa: CASSPQGNQPQHF; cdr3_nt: TGTGCCAGCTCACCGCAGGGCAATCAGCCCCAGCATTTT
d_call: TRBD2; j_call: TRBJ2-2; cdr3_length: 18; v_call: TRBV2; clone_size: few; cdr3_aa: CASSDLGTSGINTGELFF; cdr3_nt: TGTGCCAGCAGTGACCTCGGGACTAGCGGGATTAACACCGGGGAGCTGTTTTTT
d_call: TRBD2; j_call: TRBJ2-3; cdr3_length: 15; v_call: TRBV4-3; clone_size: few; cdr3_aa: CASSQGLAGADTQYF; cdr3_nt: TGCGCCAGCAGCCAAGGACTAGCGGGCGCAGATACGCAGTATTTT
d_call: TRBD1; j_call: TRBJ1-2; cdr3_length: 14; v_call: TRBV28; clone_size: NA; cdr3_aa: CASSPGTGWYGYTF; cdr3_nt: TGTGCCAGCAGCCCAGGGACAGGATGGTATGGCTACACCTTC
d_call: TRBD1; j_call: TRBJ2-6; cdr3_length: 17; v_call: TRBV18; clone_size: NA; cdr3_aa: CASSPTGQSSGANGLTF; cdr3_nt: TGTGCCAGCTCCCCAACGGGACAGTCTTCTGGGGCCAACGGCCTGACTTTC
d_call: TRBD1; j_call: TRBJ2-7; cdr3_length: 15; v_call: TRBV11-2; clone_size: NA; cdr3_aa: CASSSTQQGTHEQYF; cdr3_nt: TGTGCCAGCAGCTCTACACAACAGGGGACCCACGAGCAGTACTTC
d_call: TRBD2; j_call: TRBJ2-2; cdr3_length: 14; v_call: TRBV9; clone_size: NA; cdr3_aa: CASSPTGGVGELFF; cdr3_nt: TGTGCCAGCAGCCCAACCGGGGGGGTCGGGGAGCTGTTTTTT
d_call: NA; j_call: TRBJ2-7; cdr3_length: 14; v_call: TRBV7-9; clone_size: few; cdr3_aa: CASTDSRVGREQYF; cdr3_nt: TGTGCCAGCACCGACAGCCGGGTAGGGAGGGAGCAGTACTTC
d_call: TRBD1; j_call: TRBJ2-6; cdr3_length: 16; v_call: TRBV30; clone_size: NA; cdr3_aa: CAWIGTGDSGANGLTF; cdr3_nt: TGTGCCTGGATAGGGACAGGGGACTCTGGGGCCAACGGCCTGACTTTC
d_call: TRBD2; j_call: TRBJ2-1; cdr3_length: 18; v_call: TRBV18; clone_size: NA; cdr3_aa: CASSPTGTSGRGGNEQFF; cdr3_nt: TGTGCCAGCTCCCCTACCGGGACTAGCGGGAGAGGAGGGAATGAGCAGTTCTTC
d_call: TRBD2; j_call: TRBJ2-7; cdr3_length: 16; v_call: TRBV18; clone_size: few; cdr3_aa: CASSLSSGGGTYEQYF; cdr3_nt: TGTGCCAGCTCATTGAGTAGCGGCGGGGGGACCTACGAGCAGTACTTC
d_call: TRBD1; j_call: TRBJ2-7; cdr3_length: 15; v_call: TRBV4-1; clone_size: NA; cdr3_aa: CASSLTGGSSYEQYF; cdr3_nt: TGCGCCAGCAGCCTAACAGGGGGCAGCTCCTACGAGCAGTACTTC
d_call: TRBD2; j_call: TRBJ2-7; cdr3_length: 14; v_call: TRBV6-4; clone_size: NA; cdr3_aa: CASSSIREGYEQYF; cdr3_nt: TGTGCCAGCAGCTCCATCCGGGAGGGCTACGAGCAGTACTTC
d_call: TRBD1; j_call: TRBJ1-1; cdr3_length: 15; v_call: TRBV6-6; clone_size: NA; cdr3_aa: CASSIGGQGPTEAFF; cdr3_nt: TGTGCCAGCAGTATTGGGGGACAGGGGCCGACTGAAGCTTTCTTT
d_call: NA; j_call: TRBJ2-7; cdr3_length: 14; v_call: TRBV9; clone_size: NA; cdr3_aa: CASSDGTWSGEQYF; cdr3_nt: TGTGCCAGCAGCGATGGGACTTGGTCAGGGGAGCAGTACTTC
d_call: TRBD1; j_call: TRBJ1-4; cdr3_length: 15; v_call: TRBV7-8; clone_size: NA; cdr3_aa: CASSLGQGISEKLFF; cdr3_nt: TGTGCCAGCAGCTTAGGACAGGGGATAAGTGAAAAACTGTTTTTT
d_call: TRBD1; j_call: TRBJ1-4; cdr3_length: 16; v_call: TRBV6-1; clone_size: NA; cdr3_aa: CASREQGKATNEKLFF; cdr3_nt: TGTGCCAGCAGGGAACAGGGGAAAGCAACTAATGAAAAACTGTTTTTT
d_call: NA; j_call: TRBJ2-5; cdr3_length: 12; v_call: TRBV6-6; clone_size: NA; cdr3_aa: CASSYSSGTQYF; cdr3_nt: TGTGCCAGCAGTTACTCGAGTGGGACCCAGTACTTC
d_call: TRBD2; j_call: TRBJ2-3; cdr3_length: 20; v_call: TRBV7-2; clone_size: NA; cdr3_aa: CASSLAIPGLAGGTTDTQYF; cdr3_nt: TGTGCCAGCAGCTTAGCTATCCCGGGACTAGCGGGGGGGACCACAGATACGCAGTATTTT
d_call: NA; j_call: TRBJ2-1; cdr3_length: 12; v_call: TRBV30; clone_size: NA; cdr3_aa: CAWSVYGNEQFF; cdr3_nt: TGTGCCTGGAGTGTATACGGGAATGAGCAGTTCTTC
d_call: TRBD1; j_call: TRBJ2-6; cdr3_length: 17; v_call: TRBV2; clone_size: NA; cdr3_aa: CASSWDSFTSGANVLTF; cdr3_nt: TGTGCCAGCAGTTGGGACAGTTTCACCTCTGGGGCCAACGTCCTGACTTTC
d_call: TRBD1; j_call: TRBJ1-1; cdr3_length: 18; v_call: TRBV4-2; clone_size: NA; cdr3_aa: CASSQDLRTGTMSTEAFF; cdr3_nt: TGTGCCAGCAGCCAAGATCTAAGGACAGGAACCATGAGCACTGAAGCTTTCTTT
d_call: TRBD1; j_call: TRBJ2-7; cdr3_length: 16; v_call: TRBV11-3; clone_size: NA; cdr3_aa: CASSLGGQDSSYEQYF; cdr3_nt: TGTGCCAGCAGCTTAGGAGGACAGGATAGCTCCTACGAGCAGTACTTC
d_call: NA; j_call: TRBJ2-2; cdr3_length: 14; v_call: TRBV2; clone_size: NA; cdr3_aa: CASSATTNTGELFF; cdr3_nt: TGTGCCAGCAGTGCTACCACGAACACCGGGGAGCTGTTTTTT
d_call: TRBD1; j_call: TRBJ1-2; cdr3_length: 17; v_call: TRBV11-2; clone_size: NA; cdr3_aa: CASSPGTVANPTYGYTF; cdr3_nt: TGTGCCAGCAGCCCAGGGACAGTAGCAAACCCAACCTATGGCTACACCTTC
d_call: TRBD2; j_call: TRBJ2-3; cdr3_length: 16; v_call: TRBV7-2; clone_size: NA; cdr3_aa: CASSSHGGGAGDTQYF; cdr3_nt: TGTGCCAGCAGCTCCCACGGCGGGGGGGCCGGGGATACGCAGTATTTT
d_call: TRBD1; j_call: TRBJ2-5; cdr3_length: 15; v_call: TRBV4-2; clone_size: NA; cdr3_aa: CASSQFYRGGETQYF; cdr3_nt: TGTGCCAGCAGCCAGTTTTACAGGGGCGGAGAGACCCAGTACTTC
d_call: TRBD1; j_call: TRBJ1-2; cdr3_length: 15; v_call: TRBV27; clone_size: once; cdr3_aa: CASSLSGTGQYGYTF; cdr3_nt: TGTGCCAGCAGTTTATCCGGGACAGGGCAATATGGCTACACCTTC
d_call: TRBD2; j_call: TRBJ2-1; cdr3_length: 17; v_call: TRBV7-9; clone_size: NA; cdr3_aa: CASSLESTSGSHNEQFF; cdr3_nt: TGTGCCAGCAGCTTAGAGTCGACTAGCGGGAGTCACAATGAGCAGTTCTTC
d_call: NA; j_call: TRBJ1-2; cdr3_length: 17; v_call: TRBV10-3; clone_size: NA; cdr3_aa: CAISESGQKLANYGYTF; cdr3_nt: TGTGCCATCAGTGAGTCTGGACAGAAGTTAGCTAACTATGGCTACACCTTC
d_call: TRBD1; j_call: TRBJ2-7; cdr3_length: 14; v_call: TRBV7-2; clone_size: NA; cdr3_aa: CASSLTGGSYEQYF; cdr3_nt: TGTGCCAGCAGTCTTACAGGGGGCTCCTACGAGCAGTACTTC
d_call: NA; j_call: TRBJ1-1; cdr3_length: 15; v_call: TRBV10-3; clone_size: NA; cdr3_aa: CAISEEGRMNTEAFF; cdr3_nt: TGTGCCATCAGTGAAGAGGGGAGGATGAACACTGAAGCTTTCTTT
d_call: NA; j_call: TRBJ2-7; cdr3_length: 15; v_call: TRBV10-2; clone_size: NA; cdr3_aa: CASLEAAGYFMEQYF; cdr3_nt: TGCGCCAGTCTAGAAGCGGCGGGCTACTTTATGGAGCAGTACTTC
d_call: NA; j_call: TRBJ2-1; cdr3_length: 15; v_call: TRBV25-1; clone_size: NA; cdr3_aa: CASSDRAQFRGEQFF; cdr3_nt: TGTGCCAGCAGTGACCGGGCTCAGTTTCGGGGGGAGCAGTTCTTC
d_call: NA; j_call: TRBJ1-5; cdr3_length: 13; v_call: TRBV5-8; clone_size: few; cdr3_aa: CASSSRLESPQHF; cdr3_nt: TGTGCCAGCAGCTCCCGATTAGAATCGCCCCAGCATTTT
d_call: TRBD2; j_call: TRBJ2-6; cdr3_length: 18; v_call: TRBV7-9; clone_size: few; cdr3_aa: CASSSGGGPPPGANVLTF; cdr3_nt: TGTGCCAGCAGCTCCGGCGGGGGGCCCCCTCCTGGGGCCAACGTCCTGACTTTC
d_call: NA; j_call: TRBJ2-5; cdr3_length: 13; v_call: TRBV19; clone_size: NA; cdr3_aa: CASSRQIQETQYF; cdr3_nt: TGTGCCAGTAGCAGACAGATTCAAGAGACCCAGTACTTC
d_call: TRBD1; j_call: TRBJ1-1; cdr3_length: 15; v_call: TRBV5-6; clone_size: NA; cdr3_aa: CASSPTTPGQGVDVF; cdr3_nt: TGTGCCAGCAGCCCTACCACCCCGGGGCAGGGGGTGGATGTCTTT
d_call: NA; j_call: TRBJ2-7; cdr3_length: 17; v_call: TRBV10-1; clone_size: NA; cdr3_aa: CASSESGKDGSPYEQYF; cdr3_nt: TGCGCCAGCAGTGAGTCGGGTAAGGACGGGAGTCCCTACGAGCAGTACTTC
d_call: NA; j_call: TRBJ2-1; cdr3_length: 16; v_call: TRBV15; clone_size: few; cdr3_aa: CATSPQRTSSYNEQFF; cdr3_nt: TGTGCCACCAGCCCCCAGCGGACGAGCTCCTACAATGAGCAGTTCTTC